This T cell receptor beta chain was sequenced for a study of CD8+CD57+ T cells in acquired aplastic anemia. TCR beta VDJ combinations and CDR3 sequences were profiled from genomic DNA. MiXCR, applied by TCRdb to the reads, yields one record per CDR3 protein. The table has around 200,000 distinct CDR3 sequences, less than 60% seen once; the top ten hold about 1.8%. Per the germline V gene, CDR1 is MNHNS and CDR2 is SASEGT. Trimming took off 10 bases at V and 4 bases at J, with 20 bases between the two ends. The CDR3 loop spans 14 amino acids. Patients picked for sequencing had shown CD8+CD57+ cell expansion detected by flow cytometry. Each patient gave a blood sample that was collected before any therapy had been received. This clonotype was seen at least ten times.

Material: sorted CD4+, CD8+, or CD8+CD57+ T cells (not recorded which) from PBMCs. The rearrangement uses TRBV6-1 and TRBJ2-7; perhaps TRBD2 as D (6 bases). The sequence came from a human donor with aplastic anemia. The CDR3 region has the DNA TGTGCCACCAGCAGGACGGGAGTCGGGTACGAGCAGTACTTC. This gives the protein CATSRTGVGYEQYF.